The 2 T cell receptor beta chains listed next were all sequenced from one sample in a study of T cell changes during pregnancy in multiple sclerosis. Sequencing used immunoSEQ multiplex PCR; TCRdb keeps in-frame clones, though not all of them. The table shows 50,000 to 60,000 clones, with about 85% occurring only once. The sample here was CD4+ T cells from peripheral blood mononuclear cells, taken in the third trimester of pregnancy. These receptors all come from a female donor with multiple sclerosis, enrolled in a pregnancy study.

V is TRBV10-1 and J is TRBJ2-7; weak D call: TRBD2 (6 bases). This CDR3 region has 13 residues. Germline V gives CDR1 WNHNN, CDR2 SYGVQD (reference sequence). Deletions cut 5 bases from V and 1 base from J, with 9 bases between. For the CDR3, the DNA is TGCGCCAGCAGTCCCGGGAGATCCTACGAGCAGTACTTC. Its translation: CASSPGRSYEQYF.

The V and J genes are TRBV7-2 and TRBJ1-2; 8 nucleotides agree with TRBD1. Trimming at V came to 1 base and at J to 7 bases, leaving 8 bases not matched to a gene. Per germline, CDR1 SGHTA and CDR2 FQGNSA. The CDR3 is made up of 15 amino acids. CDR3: CASSLEGQGAVGYTF. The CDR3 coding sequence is TGTGCCAGCAGCTTAGAGGGGCAGGGGGCAGTTGGCTACACCTTC.